The following is a T cell receptor (beta chain) sequence with its context. As yet, its antigen is unknown. The data belong to a study of T cell clones after liver transplantation. Clones were sequenced by immunoSEQ multiplex PCR, and TCRdb holds only the in-frame ones, with some missing. The table shows 70,000 to 80,000 clones, with more than 75% occurring only once. Overall study findings and caveats: In most of the 8 subjects, circulating graft-donor-reactive CD4 TCRbeta sequences fell significantly after transplant. Post-transplant time points were not standardized, so conclusions are preliminary.

CD3+CD4+ and CD3+CD8+ cells were FACS-sorted from thawed unstimulated PBMCs. V gave up 5 bases and J gave up 0 bases, with 13 bases separating them. Per the germline V gene, CDR1 is SGHTA and CDR2 is FQGNSA. The length of the CDR3 is 15 residues. The rearrangement uses TRBV7-2 and TRBJ1-1, with D perhaps matching TRBD1 (6 bases). This specimen was CD4+ T cells from blood, taken before liver transplant. This sequence originates from a human donor who received a liver transplant. The CDR3 bases are TGTGCCAGCAGCCCCGGGACATTTGTGAACACTGAAGCTTTCTTT. Protein sequence: CASSPGTFVNTEAFF.